What follows is one T cell receptor (beta chain) and its context. What it binds is not known. Thawed unstimulated PBMCs were FACS-sorted by CD3, CD4 and CD8 into two populations. These data are taken from a study of T cell clones after liver transplantation. The study's findings and limits: The donor-reactive repertoire was only partly measurable in two subjects, lacking donor cells.

The germline V and J ends were trimmed by 0 bases and 9 bases, with 4 bases remaining between them. The germline gives CDR1 SGHRS, CDR2 YFSETQ. The CDR3 contains 11 residues. TCRdb's table, derived via immunoSEQ multiplex PCR, lists solely in-frame clones and lacks some. The sample records some 75,000 clones, 80% being singletons. J is TRBJ2-1 and V is TRBV5-1; no firm D call. The material was CD4+ T cells from blood, obtained before liver transplant. The origin of this receptor is a human donor who received a liver transplant. As DNA, the CDR3 is TGCGCCAGCAGCTTGGAAAGTGAGCAGTTCTTC. Protein: CASSLESEQFF.